One sample yielded the 11 T cell receptor beta chains listed below, sequenced in a study of T cell changes during pregnancy in multiple sclerosis. The assay was immunoSEQ multiplex PCR, and TCRdb's table has in-frame clones only and misses some. The sample has roughly 57,000 clones, around 89% seen once; the top ten hold 2.5%. The input for sequencing was peripheral blood, taken in the first trimester of pregnancy. The receptors shown here come from a female donor with multiple sclerosis, enrolled in a pregnancy study.

The chain uses TRBV7-2 and TRBJ2-7; TRBD2 might be the D (6 bases). CDR1 and CDR2 from the germline V gene are SGHTA and FQGNSA. This CDR3 has 13 amino acids. Trimming pared 6 bases from V and 3 bases from J, leaving 12 bases between. The CDR3 reads CASRGGQSYEQYF. The CDR3 nucleotides read TGTGCCAGCAGGGGGGGTCAGAGCTACGAGCAGTACTTC.

This sequence joins TRBV6-5 and TRBJ2-2; TRBD2 might be the D (6 bases). Germline CDR1 and CDR2: MNHEY and SVGAGI. The CDR3 consists of 15 residues. V gave up 6 bases and J gave up 4 bases, with 15 bases separating them. This CDR3 is CASRIGGSVTGELFF. The CDR3 region has the DNA TGTGCCAGCAGAATAGGAGGGTCAGTCACCGGGGAGCTGTTTTTT.

The rearrangement joins TRBV19 to TRBJ1-2, with 8 bases lining up with TRBD1. Trimming took 3 bases from V and 6 from J; bases not matched to a gene: 12. This CDR3 is 16 amino acids long. Germline CDR1 LNHDA, CDR2 SQIVND (reference sequence). The CDR3 DNA reads as TGTGCCAGTAGTATTTTTTCTAATTTCAGGGGGCATGGCTACACCTTC. Encoded protein: CASSIFSNFRGHGYTF.

The chain is built from TRBV19 and TRBJ1-5; D not resolved. Germline assignment: CDR1 LNHDA and CDR2 SQIVND (reference sequence). CDR3 length: 13 amino acids. V was cut by 5 bases and J by 6 bases, with 11 bases left in between. CDR3 in DNA: TGTGCCAGTAGTGCGGGGATCGCTCAGCCCCAGCATTTT. This codes for CASSAGIAQPQHF.

This clone came up once. The chain combines TRBV25-1 with TRBJ1-4; D uncertain. Germline CDR1 MGHDK, CDR2 SYGVNS. The CDR3 loop spans 13 amino acids. Between the trimmed V and J ends, which lost 7 bases and 7 bases, there was a span of 13 bases. For the CDR3, the DNA is TGTGCCAGCACTCTAGCAGGTCTTGAAAAACTGTTTTTT. As protein: CASTLAGLEKLFF.

The V gene is TRBV4-3, the J gene TRBJ2-3; D possibly corresponds to TRBD2 (6 bases). V was trimmed by 0 bases and J by 7 bases, leaving 23 bases between them. CDR1 LGHNA and CDR2 YSLEER come from the germline V gene. The CDR3 is 18 residues long. CDR3 region: CASSQDLPGVLARNTQYF. CDR3 DNA: TGCGCCAGCAGCCAAGATCTACCCGGTGTTCTAGCGAGAAATACGCAGTATTTT.

The chain links TRBV5-1 to TRBJ2-2, with TRBD1 identical over 8 bases. This CDR3 contains 17 residues. Trimming removed 4 bases from V and 1 base from J; junction bases left unmatched: 9. Germline V gene sequence: CDR1 SGHRS, CDR2 YFSETQ. The CDR3 DNA sequence: TGCGCCAGCAGCCCGGGACGGACAGGGAGGAACACCGGGGAGCTGTTTTTT. It encodes CASSPGRTGRNTGELFF.

The J gene is TRBJ2-7, the V gene TRBV11-3; no reliable D call. The CDR3 is 14 amino acids. The germline CDR1 and CDR2 sequences are SGHNT and YENEEA. The V end was cut by 1 base, the J end by 0 bases, with 7 bases between. Here the CDR3 reads CASSLGAASYEQYF. CDR3 DNA sequence: TGTGCCAGCAGCTTAGGGGCAGCCTCCTACGAGCAGTACTTC.

This rearrangement joins TRBV7-2 to TRBJ2-1; D remains ambiguous. The V end was cut by 4 bases, the J end by 6 bases, with 16 bases between. The germline CDR1 and CDR2 sequences are SGHTA and FQGNSA. The CDR3 covers 15 residues. CDR3 bases: TGTGCCAGCAGCTCGCTGTGGCATACAACCAATGAGCAGTTCTTC. Protein sequence: CASSSLWHTTNEQFF. Filled out from reference TRBV7-2 and TRBJ2-1, the complete variable domain reads GAGVSQSPSNKVTEKGKDVELRCDPISGHTALYWYRQSLGQGLEFLIYFQGNSAPDKSGLPSDRFSAERTGGSVSTLTIQRTQQEDSAVYLCASSSLWHTTNEQFFGPGTRLTVL.

The rearrangement links TRBV6-6 to TRBJ2-2; 8 positions agree with TRBD2. V lost 8 bases to trimming and J lost 7 bases; unmatched junction nucleotides: 6. Germline CDR1 is MNHNY and CDR2 is SVGAGI (reference sequence). The CDR3 runs to 13 residues. The CDR3 bases are TGTGCCAGCCGTAGCGGGGTCTACGGGGAGCTGTTTTTT. Translation gives CASRSGVYGELFF.

The V and J genes are TRBV5-1 and TRBJ2-5, with TRBD2 as a possible D gene (6 bases). CDR3 length equals 17 residues. With 0 bases removed from V and 5 bases from J, the gap between germline ends came to 20 bases. Germline V gene data show CDR1 as SGHRS and CDR2 as YFSETQ. CDR3 in amino acids: CASSLAHGGATGETQYF. In nucleotides, the CDR3 is TGCGCCAGCAGCTTGGCACATGGCGGGGCCACCGGGGAGACCCAGTACTTC.